This T cell receptor beta chain was observed in a study of neurological immune-mediated disorders. This clonotype was seen at least ten times. Its antigen is still unknown. Study-wide points: Whereas HTLV-1-associated myelopathy showed the most TCR clonal expansion, multiple sclerosis showed the least, with levels below those of healthy controls.

CDR3 length: 14 amino acids. The germline V gene has CDR1 SGHRS and CDR2 YFSETQ. The V and J ends lost 4 bases and 3 bases, in that order; junction bases with no gene match: 0. The yield of each sequencing run was over 160 million TCR-beta sequences from 15-18 subjects. TCRdb passed the 5' RACE reads through MiXCR, listing each CDR3 protein once. Among 54,000 or so distinct CDR3 sequences listed, approximately 3.5% were seen once. The sample taken for sequencing was PBMCs. The source is a woman younger than 45 with multiple sclerosis. The chain has TRBV5-1 and TRBJ2-7; 14 bases match TRBD2. Here the CDR3 reads CASSGTSGGYEQYF. DNA of the CDR3: TGCGCCAGCAGCGGGACTAGCGGGGGCTACGAGCAGTACTTC.